This T cell receptor (beta chain) was captured in a study of blood T cell repertoires in COVID-19. Study as a whole: COVID-19 samples from acute and convalescent phases originated in the United States, Italy and Spain. From T cells, B-cell-depleted T cells, or PBMCs came the material, which was cDNA or gDNA.

Unmatched junction bases numbered 7, after V lost 5 bases and J lost 6 bases. There are 14 residues in the CDR3. Germline lookup yields CDR1 SGHTA and CDR2 FQGTGA. Libraries were prepared by immunoSEQ multiplex PCR; TCRdb keeps only in-frame clonotypes and omits some of them. This sample has about 330,000 clones, with approximately 87% found just once. Participants, about 18 to 90 years old, spanned more than 20 US areas. Researchers sorted participants into cohorts using their self-reported clinical history. This TCR came from a woman in her 30s who had recovered from COVID-19. The chain recombines TRBV7-3 with TRBJ2-1, with 7 bases fitting TRBD1. The sequenced sample consisted of PBMCs or T cells enriched from blood (not recorded which). DNA for the CDR3: TGTGCCAGCAGCACCCAGGCAGGGGGCAATGAGCAGTTCTTC. Amino acid sequence: CASSTQAGGNEQFF.